Listed here are 28 T cell receptor beta chains from one sample, sequenced in a study of T cell responses to AZD1222 COVID-19 vaccine. Sequencing was performed with immunoSEQ multiplex PCR; in TCRdb, only in-frame clones are kept and a portion is missing. The sample lists 160,000 or so clones, roughly 89% occurring once. The sample was peripheral blood, taken on day 0 of AZD1222 vaccination. These receptors all stem from an adult in good health.

This clone was seen just once. The CDR3 spells CASSAGWGPGELFF. CDR3 nucleotides: TGTGCCAGCAGCGCTGGTTGGGGACCCGGGGAGCTGTTTTTT. The V call is TRBV9, the J call TRBJ2-2; D possibly matches TRBD1 or TRBD2 (5 bases each). This CDR3 is 14 amino acids long. Germline CDR1 SGDLS, CDR2 YYNGEE. The V end lost 3 bases, the J end lost 6 bases, and 12 bases lay between the germline ends.

The CDR3 loop reads CASQGANYGYTF. The CDR3 nucleotides read TGCGCCAGCCAGGGGGCTAACTATGGCTACACCTTC. This chain uses TRBV5-1 with TRBJ1-2; TRBD1 agrees at 7 bases. The CDR3 is 12 amino acids. The germline gives CDR1 SGHRS, CDR2 YFSETQ. V shed 7 bases, J shed 0 bases, and the junction held 0 bases outside the gene matches. Full variable domain (outside the CDR3, taken from reference TRBV5-1 and TRBJ1-2): KAGVTQTPRYLIKTRGQQVTLSCSPISGHRSVSWYQQTPGQGLQFLFEYFSETQRNKGNFPGRFSGRQFSNSRSEMNVSTLELGDSALYLCASQGANYGYTFGSGTRLTVV.

The CDR3 DNA reads TGTGCCATCAGGGCATCCGGGACAGGCAATCAGCCCCAGCATTTT. It is translated as CAIRASGTGNQPQHF. This chain connects TRBV10-3 to TRBJ1-5; 7 positions match TRBD1. In germline, CDR1 is ENHRY, CDR2 SYGVKD. Germline trimming cut 6 bases from V and 2 bases from J; bases unmatched to any gene: 7. The CDR3 is 15 amino acids.

In its sample, this clone was seen a few times. The chain recombines TRBV29-1 with TRBJ2-3, with D perhaps matching TRBD1 (6 bases). The germline V and J ends were trimmed by 4 bases and 5 bases, with 10 bases remaining between them. The V gene's germline CDR1 is SQVTM and CDR2 ANQGSEA. The CDR3 runs 12 residues. The CDR3 DNA sequence: TGCAGCGTTGCGTCAGGGGAAGATACGCAGTATTTT. As protein: CSVASGEDTQYF.

In this sample, this clone turned up many times. Other nucleotide sequences in the sample specify the same CDR3. This chain links TRBV7-2 with TRBJ1-5, with D unresolved. CDR3 length: 14 residues. The V gene lost 1 base and the J gene lost 6 bases, with 10 bases spanning the gap. Germline V gene sequence: CDR1 SGHTA, CDR2 FQGNSA. The chain's CDR3 is CASSLGAGSQPQHF. In DNA form, the CDR3 reads TGTGCCAGCAGCTTAGGGGCGGGTAGTCAGCCCCAGCATTTT. The variable domain in full, completed from reference TRBV7-2 and TRBJ1-5, reads GAGVSQSPSNKVTEKGKDVELRCDPISGHTALYWYRQSLGQGLEFLIYFQGNSAPDKSGLPSDRFSAERTGGSVSTLTIQRTQQEDSAVYLCASSLGAGSQPQHFGDGTRLSIL.

The chain has TRBV28 and TRBJ1-4; weak D call: TRBD1 (5 bases). Germline values: CDR1 MDHEN, CDR2 SYDVKM. CDR3 length: 14 amino acids. V gave up 6 bases and J gave up 7 bases, with 15 bases separating them. The CDR3 loop reads CASRLGTAGEKLFF. CDR3 in DNA: TGTGCCAGCAGATTAGGGACGGCCGGTGAAAAACTGTTTTTT.

The rearrangement joins TRBV30 to TRBJ2-1, with TRBD2 matching over 7 bases. The CDR3 loop spans 15 amino acids. The V gene's germline CDR1 is GTSNPN and CDR2 SVGIG (reference sequence). V lost 3 bases, J lost 2 bases, and 7 bases stayed unmatched. The CDR3 here is CAWRDLAAPYNEQFF. DNA of the CDR3: TGTGCCTGGAGGGACCTAGCGGCCCCCTACAATGAGCAGTTCTTC. Combining the CDR3 with reference TRBV30 and TRBJ2-1 gives the whole variable domain SQTIHQWPATLVQPVGSPLSLECTVEGTSNPNLYWYRQAAGRGLQLLFYSVGIGQISSEVPQNLSASRPQDRQFILSSKKLLLSDSGFYLCAWRDLAAPYNEQFFGPGTRLTVL.

This sequence joins TRBV6-1 and TRBJ1-2; D is undetermined. Trimming removed 6 bases at V and 6 bases at J, with 11 bases between. Germline V gene lookup returns CDR1 MNHNS and CDR2 SASEGT. The CDR3 has 12 residues. The CDR3, as DNA: TGTGCCAGCAGCGCGCCGGTTGATGGCTACACCTTC. It specifies CASSAPVDGYTF.

This clone was picked up a small number of times. V is TRBV5-4 and J is TRBJ2-1; D is unresolved. The CDR3 spans 14 residues. V dropped 7 bases and J dropped 0 bases, with 11 bases sitting between them. CDR1 SGHNT and CDR2 YYREEE come from the germline V gene (reference sequence). Here the CDR3 reads CASFSSSSYNEQFF. The CDR3 DNA follows: TGTGCCAGCTTTTCCTCCAGCTCCTACAATGAGCAGTTCTTC.

The V call is TRBV11-2, the J call TRBJ1-2; weak D call: TRBD1 (5 bases). The V end was cut by 1 base, the J end by 8 bases, with 26 bases between. CDR3 length: 18 residues. CDR1 is SGHAT, CDR2 FQNNGV, per germline. The CDR3: CASSLAFGTPTIAQGYTF. CDR3 DNA: TGTGCCAGCAGCTTAGCCTTTGGGACTCCCACCATTGCCCAGGGCTACACCTTC.

The chain employs TRBV5-5 and TRBJ2-7; D gene ambiguous. Per germline, CDR1 SGHKS and CDR2 YYEKEE (reference sequence). The length of the CDR3 is 15 residues. With 0 bases removed from V and 0 bases from J, the gap between germline ends came to 10 bases. The CDR3 DNA reads TGTGCCAGCAGCTTGGGTCAGAGTAGCTCCTACGAGCAGTACGTC. This translates into CASSLGQSSSYEQYV.

J is TRBJ1-1 and V is TRBV28; 7 positions match TRBD1. This CDR3 region has 13 residues. Germline-derived CDR1 and CDR2 are MDHEN and SYDVKM. Germline trimming cut 6 bases from V and 6 bases from J; bases unmatched to any gene: 7. The CDR3 DNA sequence: TGTGCCAGCAGGGCCCAGGGGGAGGCTGAAGCTTTCTTT. Its translation: CASRAQGEAEAFF.

The DNA for the CDR3 is TGTGCCAGCAGCTCGGCGGGTGACAGGGTGTATGGCTACACCTTC. It translates to CASSSAGDRVYGYTF. The V and J genes are TRBV5-4 and TRBJ1-2, with 7 bases lining up with TRBD1. CDR1 is SGHNT and CDR2 is YYREEE in the germline V gene (reference sequence). V dropped 3 bases and J dropped 5; count of bases not matched to a gene: 10. The CDR3 is 15 amino acids.

J is TRBJ2-1 and V is TRBV28; TRBD2 aligns across 9 bases. Germline-derived CDR1 and CDR2 are MDHEN and SYDVKM. The CDR3 is 17 amino acids. With 5 bases clipped from V and 7 bases from J, the junction kept 15 bases outside the gene matches. This chain's CDR3 is CASSRYGAAGGPNEQFF. In nucleotides, the CDR3 is TGTGCCAGCAGTAGGTACGGTGCCGCGGGAGGGCCTAATGAGCAGTTCTTC.

The chain recombines TRBV7-8 with TRBJ1-3; D ambiguous. CDR3 size: 12 residues. Germline loops: CDR1 SGHVS, CDR2 FQNEAQ. Trimming left V 5 bases short and J 4 bases short, with 6 bases between. The CDR3 DNA sequence: TGTGCCAGCAGCCTTTACGGAAACACCATATATTTT. Protein: CASSLYGNTIYF.

The chain links TRBV5-8 to TRBJ1-1, with D possibly matching TRBD1 (5 bases). The CDR3 length is 15 residues. Trimming pared 1 base from V and 0 bases from J, leaving 10 bases between. In germline, CDR1 is SGHTS, CDR2 YDEGEE. The CDR3 is CASSLQSGLNTEAFF. In nucleotides, the CDR3 is TGTGCCAGCAGCTTGCAATCGGGGCTGAACACTGAAGCTTTCTTT.

V and J are TRBV28 and TRBJ1-1, with D uncertain. CDR1 and CDR2 from the germline V gene are MDHEN and SYDVKM. V was clipped by 5 bases and J by 1 base, with 11 bases between them. This CDR3 has 14 residues. The DNA of the CDR3 is TGTGCCAGCAGTCCGGATGGAGGGAACACTGAAGCTTTCTTT. Translated, it gives CASSPDGGNTEAFF. Together with reference TRBV28 and TRBJ1-1, the CDR3 gives the full variable domain: DVKVTQSSRYLVKRTGEKVFLECVQDMDHENMFWYRQDPGLGLRLIYFSYDVKMKEKGDIPEGYSVSREKKERFSLILESASTNQTSMYLCASSPDGGNTEAFFGQGTRLTVV.

The genes are TRBV6-5 and TRBJ2-1; maybe TRBD2 (6 bases). The CDR3 runs 11 residues. Looked up from germline, CDR1 is MNHEY and CDR2 is SVGAGI. V dropped 8 bases and J dropped 12 bases, with 14 bases sitting between them. This CDR3 reads CASGNEGGQFF. The CDR3 nucleotides read TGTGCCAGCGGAAACGAGGGAGGGCAGTTCTTC.

This clone is a singleton in its sample. This chain uses TRBV6-5 with TRBJ2-3; D gene unclear. Germline V gene lookup returns CDR1 MNHEY and CDR2 SVGAGI. Deletions cut 4 bases from V and 5 bases from J, with 7 bases between. This CDR3 contains 12 residues. For the CDR3, the DNA is TGTGCCAGCAGTTCCCCGGGAGATACGCAGTATTTT. This encodes CASSSPGDTQYF.

The chain carries TRBV7-9 and TRBJ1-2, with D perhaps matching TRBD1 (6 bases). The CDR3 runs 16 residues. The germline V and J ends were trimmed by 4 bases and 3 bases, with 18 bases remaining between them. CDR1 is SEHNR and CDR2 is FQNEAQ in the germline V gene (reference sequence). The CDR3 bases are TGTGCCAGCAGCTCGTTCAACCAGGGGACCCACTATGGCTACACCTTC. Encoded protein: CASSSFNQGTHYGYTF.

The chain couples TRBV6-4 to TRBJ2-7, with D perhaps TRBD1 (5 bases). The V end lost 5 bases, the J end lost 5 bases, and 19 bases lay between the germline ends. CDR3 size: 15 residues. Germline CDR1 MRHNA, CDR2 SNTAGT. This CDR3 reads CASSPAGSGIDEQYF. CDR3 coding DNA: TGTGCCAGCAGTCCGGCCGGGTCAGGGATAGACGAGCAGTACTTC.

The CDR3 coding sequence is TGTGCCAGCAGTCGGGGACCGGTGAACACTGAAGCTTTCTTT. This encodes CASSRGPVNTEAFF. The J gene is TRBJ1-1, the V gene TRBV6-5; perhaps TRBD1 as D (5 bases). CDR3 size: 14 residues. Trimming removed 5 bases at V and 0 bases at J, with 10 bases between. Germline CDR1 reads MNHEY; CDR2 reads SVGAGI.

This clone was counted a few times. The chain carries TRBV30 and TRBJ1-3, with a weak D call TRBD1 (6 bases). CDR1 is GTSNPN, CDR2 SVGIG, per germline (reference sequence). V lost 1 base and J 0 bases, leaving 10 bases between the germline ends. CDR3 length: 15 residues. CDR3 amino acids: CAWSGPDSSGNTIYF. The CDR3, as DNA: TGTGCCTGGAGTGGACCGGACAGCTCTGGAAACACCATATATTTT.

This clone was observed a single time. V and J are TRBV29-1 and TRBJ2-1; 11 positions match TRBD2. The CDR3 has 16 residues. The junction had 10 bases not matched to a gene; V was cut back by 0 bases and J by 9 bases. Germline CDR1 is SQVTM and CDR2 is ANQGSEA. In DNA, the CDR3 is TGCAGCGTTGAAGATCACGGTAGCGGGAGGGCTATTGAGCAGTTCTTC. Translation gives CSVEDHGSGRAIEQFF.

The chain links TRBV5-6 to TRBJ1-4; the D is unclear. The germline gives CDR1 SGHDT, CDR2 YYEEEE. The CDR3 consists of 17 residues. With 3 bases removed from V and 7 bases from J, the gap between germline ends came to 22 bases. CDR3 nucleotides: TGTGCCAGCAGCTCGCCATTGGAGGGTGGGTTTAGTGAAAAACTGTTTTTT. It translates to CASSSPLEGGFSEKLFF.

The V gene is TRBV6-5, the J gene TRBJ2-7; 9 nucleotides line up with TRBD1. The V gene end was trimmed by 6 bases and the J gene end by 5 bases; junction bases not matched to a gene: 11. Germline V gives CDR1 MNHEY, CDR2 SVGAGI. The CDR3 has 15 amino acids. The CDR3 DNA reads as TGTGCCAGCAGGCCCCCGGGGACAGGGACTAACGAGCAGTACTTC. It translates to CASRPPGTGTNEQYF.

This chain links TRBV5-1 with TRBJ1-4; no clear D gene. The germline V gene encodes CDR1 SGHRS and CDR2 YFSETQ. This CDR3 is 14 amino acids long. The V gene lost 5 bases and the J gene lost 0 bases, with 8 bases spanning the gap. CDR3 amino acids: CASSIQATNEKLFF. CDR3 in DNA: TGCGCCAGCAGTATCCAGGCAACTAATGAAAAACTGTTTTTT.

This clone appeared a few times. The rearrangement links TRBV24-1 to TRBJ1-2, with 7 bases aligning to TRBD1. Looked up from germline, CDR1 is KGHDR and CDR2 is SFDVKD. The CDR3 extends over 16 amino acids. After removal of 4 bases from V and 4 bases from J, the junction contained 11 bases not matched to a gene. CDR3 bases: TGTGCCACCAGTGACCCTGACAGGGTCGACGGCTATGGCTACACCTTC. Encoded protein: CATSDPDRVDGYGYTF.